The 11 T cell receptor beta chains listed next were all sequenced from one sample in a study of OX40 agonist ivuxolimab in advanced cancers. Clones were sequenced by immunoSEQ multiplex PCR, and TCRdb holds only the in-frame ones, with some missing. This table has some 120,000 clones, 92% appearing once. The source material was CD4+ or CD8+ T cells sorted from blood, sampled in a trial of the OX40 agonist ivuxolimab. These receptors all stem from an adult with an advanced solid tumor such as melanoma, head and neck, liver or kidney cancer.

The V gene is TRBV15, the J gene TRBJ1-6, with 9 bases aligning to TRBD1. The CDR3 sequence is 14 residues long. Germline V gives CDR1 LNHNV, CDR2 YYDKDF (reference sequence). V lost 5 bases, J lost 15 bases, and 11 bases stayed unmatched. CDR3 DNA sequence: TGTGCCACCAGCTCGAGGACAGGGGTAGGGGACCTCCACTTT. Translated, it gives CATSSRTGVGDLHF.

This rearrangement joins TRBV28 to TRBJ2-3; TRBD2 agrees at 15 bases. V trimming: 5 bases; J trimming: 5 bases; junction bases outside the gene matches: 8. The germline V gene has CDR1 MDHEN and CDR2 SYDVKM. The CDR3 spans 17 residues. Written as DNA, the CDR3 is TGTGCCAGCAGTCTCCTGGGACTAGCGGGAGGCCGAGATACGCAGTATTTT. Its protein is CASSLLGLAGGRDTQYF.

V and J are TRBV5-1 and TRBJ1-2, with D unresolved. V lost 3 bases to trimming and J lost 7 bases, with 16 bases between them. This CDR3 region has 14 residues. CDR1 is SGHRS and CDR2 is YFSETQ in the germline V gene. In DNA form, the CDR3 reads TGCGCCAGCAGCTACTCTCGGGGAGAGAGTGGCTACACCTTC. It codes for CASSYSRGESGYTF.

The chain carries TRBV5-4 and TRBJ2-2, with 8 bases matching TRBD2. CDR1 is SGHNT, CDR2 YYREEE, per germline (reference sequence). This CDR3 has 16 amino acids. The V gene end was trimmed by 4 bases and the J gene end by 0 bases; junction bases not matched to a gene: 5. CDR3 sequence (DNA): TGTGCCAGCAGCACAGGACTAGCAGCGAACACCGGGGAGCTGTTTTTT. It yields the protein CASSTGLAANTGELFF. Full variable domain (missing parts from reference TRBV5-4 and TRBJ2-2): ETGVTQSPTHLIKTRGQQVTLRCSSQSGHNTVSWYQQALGQGPQFIFQYYREEENGRGNFPPRFSGLQFPNYSSELNVNALELDDSALYLCASSTGLAANTGELFFGEGSRLTVL.

This chain's CDR3 is CASSYRDTHSGELFF. Written as DNA, the CDR3 is TGTGCCAGCAGCTACCGGGACACCCATTCCGGGGAGCTGTTTTTT. This chain links TRBV11-1 with TRBJ2-2, with D possibly matching TRBD1 (6 bases). Between the trimmed V and J ends, which lost 4 bases and 6 bases, there was a span of 15 bases. The CDR3 contains 15 residues. CDR1 and CDR2 (germline): SGHAT, FQDESV (reference sequence).

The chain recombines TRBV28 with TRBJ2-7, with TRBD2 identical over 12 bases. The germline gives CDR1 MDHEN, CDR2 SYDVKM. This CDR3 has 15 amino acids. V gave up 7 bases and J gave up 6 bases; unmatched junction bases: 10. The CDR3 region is CASIHPSGRAGEQYF. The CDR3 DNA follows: TGTGCCAGCATCCATCCTAGCGGGAGGGCCGGCGAGCAGTACTTC.

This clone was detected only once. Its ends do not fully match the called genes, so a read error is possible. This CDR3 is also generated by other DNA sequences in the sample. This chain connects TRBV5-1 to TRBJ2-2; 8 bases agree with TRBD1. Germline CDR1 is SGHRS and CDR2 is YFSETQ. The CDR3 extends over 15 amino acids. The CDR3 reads CASGEDRVNTGELFF. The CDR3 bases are TGCGCCAGCGGGGAGGACAGGGTAAACACCGGGGAGCTATTTTTT. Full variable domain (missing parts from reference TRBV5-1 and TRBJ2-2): KAGVTQTPRYLIKTRGQQVTLSCSPISGHRSVSWYQQTPGQGLQFLFEYFSETQRNKGNFPGRFSGRQFSNSRSEMNVSTLELGDSALYLCASGEDRVNTGELFFGEGSRLTVL.

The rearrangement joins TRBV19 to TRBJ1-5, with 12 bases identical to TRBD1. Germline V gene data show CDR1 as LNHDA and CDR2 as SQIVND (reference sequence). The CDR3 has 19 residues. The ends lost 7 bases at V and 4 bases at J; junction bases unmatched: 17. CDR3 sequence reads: CASTARGTGGRWGNQPQHF. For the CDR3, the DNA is TGTGCCAGTACCGCACGAGGGACAGGGGGCCGATGGGGAAATCAGCCCCAGCATTTT.

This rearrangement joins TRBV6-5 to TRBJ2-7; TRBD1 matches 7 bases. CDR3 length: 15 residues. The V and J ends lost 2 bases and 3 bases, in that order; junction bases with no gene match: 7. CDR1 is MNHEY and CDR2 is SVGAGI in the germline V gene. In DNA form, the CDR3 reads TGTGCCAGCAGTTACGGGGGACAGTCGATCTACGAGCAGTACTTC. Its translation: CASSYGGQSIYEQYF.

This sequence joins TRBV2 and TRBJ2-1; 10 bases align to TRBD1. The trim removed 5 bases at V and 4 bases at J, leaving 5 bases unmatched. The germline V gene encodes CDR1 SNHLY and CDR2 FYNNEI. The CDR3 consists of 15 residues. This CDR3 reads CASSKGQGPYNEQFF. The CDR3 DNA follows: TGTGCCAGCAGTAAGGGACAGGGGCCATACAATGAGCAGTTCTTC.

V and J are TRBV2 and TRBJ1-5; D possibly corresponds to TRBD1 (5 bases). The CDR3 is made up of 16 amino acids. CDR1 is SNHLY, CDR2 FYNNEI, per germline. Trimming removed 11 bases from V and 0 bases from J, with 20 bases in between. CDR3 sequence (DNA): TGTGCCTGCTGGGGTCAGGACATTAATAGCAATCAGCCCCAGCATTTT. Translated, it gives CACWGQDINSNQPQHF.